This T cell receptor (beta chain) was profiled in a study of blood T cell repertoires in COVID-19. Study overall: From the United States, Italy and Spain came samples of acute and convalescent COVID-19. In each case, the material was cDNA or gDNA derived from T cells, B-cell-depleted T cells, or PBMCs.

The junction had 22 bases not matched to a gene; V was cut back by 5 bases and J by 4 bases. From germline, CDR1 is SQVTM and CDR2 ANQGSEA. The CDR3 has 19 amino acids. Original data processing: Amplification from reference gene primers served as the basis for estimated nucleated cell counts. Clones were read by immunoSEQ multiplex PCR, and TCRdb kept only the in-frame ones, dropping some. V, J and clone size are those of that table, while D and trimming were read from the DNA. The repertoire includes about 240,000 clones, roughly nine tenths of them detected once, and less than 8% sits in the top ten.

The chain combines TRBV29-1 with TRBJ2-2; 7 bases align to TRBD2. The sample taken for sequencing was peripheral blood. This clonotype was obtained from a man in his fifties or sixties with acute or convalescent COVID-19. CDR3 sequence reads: CSVSRPSGLNSYPTGELFF. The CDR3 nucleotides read TGCAGCGTTTCCCGGCCTAGCGGACTGAATTCCTACCCCACCGGGGAGCTGTTTTTT.